The 5 T cell receptor beta chains presented below share a single source sample, sequenced in a study of identical twins. Each CDR3 protein gets one entry after TCRdb re-called the 5' RACE reads with MiXCR. Among roughly 18,000 distinct CDR3 sequences, less than 70% were seen once, and the ten largest hold over 4.5%. Sequencing used memory (CD45RO+) T cells sorted from blood. Receptors originate from a woman aged 18-29 years in good health. This table probably holds off-target reads from a library built for another chain.

This clonotype occurred a few times. The chain couples TRBV2 to TRBJ2-7; 9 nucleotides line up with TRBD2. The germline CDR1 and CDR2 sequences are SNHLY and FYNNEI. This CDR3 is built from 16 residues. V was pared by 5 bases and J by 2 bases, with 10 bases of the junction left unmatched. CDR3 nucleotides: TGTGCCAGCAGTAGAGACAGTGTAGCGGGAGCCTACGAGCAGTACTTC. This sequence encodes CASSRDSVAGAYEQYF.

The chain employs TRBV10-2 and TRBJ2-7; D call uncertain. Trimming removed 8 bases at V and 7 bases at J, with 15 bases between. The CDR3 is 12 amino acids. Per the germline V gene, CDR1 is WSHSY and CDR2 is SAAADI. Written as DNA, the CDR3 is TGCGCCAGCGGGAAACTGATCCGGGAGCAGTACTTC. Protein: CASGKLIREQYF.

CDR3 in amino acids: CASSGPGNYGYTF. The CDR3 coding sequence is TGTGCCAGCTCTGGACCAGGGAACTATGGCTACACCTTC. This chain joins TRBV6-2 or TRBV6-3 and TRBJ1-2; possible D gene TRBD1, 5 bases. Germline CDR1 reads MNHEY; CDR2 reads SVGEGT. The CDR3 totals 13 residues. V was clipped by 8 bases and J by 2 bases, with 12 bases between them.

V and J are TRBV6-2 or TRBV6-3 and TRBJ2-3, with no clear D. From germline, CDR1 is MNHEY and CDR2 SVGEGT. The CDR3 covers 13 residues. Trimming removed 7 bases at V and 6 bases at J, with 14 bases between. CDR3 region: CASMLPREDTQYF. CDR3 coding DNA: TGTGCCAGCATGCTCCCAAGAGAGGATACGCAGTATTTT.

The chain links TRBV30 to TRBJ2-1; perhaps TRBD2 as D (5 bases). The CDR3 is made up of 11 amino acids. The V gene's germline CDR1 is GTSNPN and CDR2 SVGIG (reference sequence). V was pared by 0 bases and J by 9 bases, with 6 bases between. The CDR3 protein is CAWSVGGEQFF. The CDR3 DNA sequence: TGTGCCTGGAGTGTAGGAGGTGAGCAGTTCTTC.